These 25 T cell receptor beta chains share one sample of origin, sequenced in a study of blood T cell repertoires in COVID-19. The repertoire was sequenced with immunoSEQ multiplex PCR; TCRdb's copy has only in-frame clones and lacks some. The top ten hold about 4% of the sample, which has about 290,000 clones, about 85% seen once. The sequencing input was peripheral blood. Receptor source: a woman aged 45-65 years with active or convalescent COVID-19.

The chain combines TRBV28 with TRBJ1-1, with D tentatively TRBD1 (6 bases). CDR1 and CDR2 (germline): MDHEN, SYDVKM. This CDR3 contains 11 residues. V was shortened by 3 bases and J by 8 bases, with 7 bases between the two germline ends. CDR3 region: CASSFQGEAFF. The CDR3 coding sequence is TGTGCCAGCAGTTTTCAGGGGGAAGCTTTCTTT.

The chain has TRBV30 and TRBJ2-7; TRBD2 matches 8 bases. After removal of 3 bases from V and 0 bases from J, the junction contained 7 bases not matched to a gene. CDR3 length: 15 residues. CDR1 is GTSNPN, CDR2 SVGIG, per germline (reference sequence). CDR3: CAWRGLGLSSYEQYF. CDR3 bases: TGTGCCTGGAGGGGACTAGGGTTAAGCTCCTACGAGCAGTACTTC.

This clone occurred a few times. This chain uses TRBV25-1 with TRBJ1-2; D is perhaps TRBD1 (6 bases). This CDR3 spans 15 amino acids. Between the trimmed V and J ends, which lost 3 bases and 4 bases, there was a span of 15 bases. Looked up from germline, CDR1 is MGHDK and CDR2 is SYGVNS. The CDR3 reads CASSDPGTPFYGYTF. The CDR3 DNA reads TGTGCCAGCAGTGATCCTGGGACACCTTTCTATGGCTACACCTTC.

This chain links TRBV18 with TRBJ2-3, with D perhaps matching TRBD2 (6 bases). Germline-derived CDR1 and CDR2 are KGHSH and LQKENI. The ends were cut back, 2 bases at V and 5 bases at J, with 17 bases in the middle. This CDR3 has 16 residues. The CDR3 DNA reads TGTGCCAGCTCACCATCCTTAGCGGACCTGGGAGATACGCAGTATTTT. Its protein product is CASSPSLADLGDTQYF.

This clone was counted a few times. V usage is TRBV28 and J usage is TRBJ1-5; a weak D match, TRBD1 (5 bases). From germline, CDR1 is MDHEN and CDR2 SYDVKM. V was shortened by 6 bases and J by 0 bases, with 15 bases between the two germline ends. The CDR3 consists of 16 residues. The CDR3 DNA is TGTGCCAGCAGCCCTCGGACACCGTATAGCAATCAGCCCCAGCATTTT. Protein: CASSPRTPYSNQPQHF.

The gene calls are TRBV11-3 and TRBJ2-2, with 9 bases that match TRBD2. CDR1 is SGHNT, CDR2 YENEEA, per germline. The V gene end was trimmed by 4 bases and the J gene end by 5 bases; junction bases not matched to a gene: 14. This CDR3 has 18 residues. CDR3 DNA sequence: TGTGCCAGCAGCTCCCCACGTGCGGGAGGGCCGGGGACCGGGGAGCTGTTTTTT. This translates into CASSSPRAGGPGTGELFF.

This clone was seen more than once but under ten times. The chain joins TRBV28 to TRBJ1-5; 8 positions match TRBD1. Germline V gene lookup returns CDR1 MDHEN and CDR2 SYDVKM. There are 17 residues in the CDR3. The junction had 11 bases not matched to a gene; V was cut back by 6 bases and J by 1 base. The CDR3 region is CASRQTGQVMSNQPQHF. The CDR3 coding sequence is TGTGCCAGCAGACAGACGGGACAGGTGATGAGCAATCAGCCCCAGCATTTT.

Comments on this clone: Different DNA sequences within this sample yield the same CDR3. The chain has TRBV19 and TRBJ2-5; a weak D match, TRBD1 (6 bases). The V and J ends lost 5 bases and 2 bases respectively, with 9 bases between them. Germline lookup yields CDR1 LNHDA and CDR2 SQIVND (reference sequence). This CDR3 has 13 amino acids. CDR3 in DNA: TGTGCCAGTAGTCGCGGACAGCAAGAGACCCAGTACTTC. As protein: CASSRGQQETQYF. Full variable domain (remainder filled in from reference TRBV19 and TRBJ2-5): DGGITQSPKYLFRKEGQNVTLSCEQNLNHDAMYWYRQDPGQGLRLIYYSQIVNDFQKGDIAEGYSVSREKKESFPLTVTSAQKNPTAFYLCASSRGQQETQYFGPGTRLLVL.

The rearrangement joins TRBV2 to TRBJ1-4, with 7 bases aligning to TRBD1. CDR3 size: 14 residues. The germline V gene encodes CDR1 SNHLY and CDR2 FYNNEI. Trimming took 6 bases from V and 1 from J; bases not matched to a gene: 2. CDR3 nucleotides: TGTGCCAGCAGCCGACAGGGAACTAATGAAAAACTGTTTTTT. Its protein product is CASSRQGTNEKLFF.

This clone was found a few times. The chain combines TRBV30 with TRBJ1-1; possibly TRBD1 for D (6 bases). V lost 2 bases, J lost 3 bases, and 19 bases lay in between. Germline V gene data show CDR1 as GTSNPN and CDR2 as SVGIG (reference sequence). The CDR3 loop spans 16 amino acids. The CDR3 here is CAWSPQGKAVDTEAFF. CDR3 in DNA: TGTGCCTGGAGTCCTCAGGGGAAAGCAGTTGACACTGAAGCTTTCTTT.

As for this clone: In the same sample, other DNA sequences code for this CDR3. This chain joins TRBV14 and TRBJ1-6, with unresolved D. The CDR3 sequence is 14 residues long. Per germline, CDR1 SGHDN and CDR2 FVKESK. V dropped 3 bases and J dropped 2 bases, with 5 bases sitting between them. The DNA of the CDR3 is TGTGCCAGCAGCCAGGAGACCTATAATTCACCCCTCCACTTT. Amino acid sequence: CASSQETYNSPLHF.

This clone was counted only a few times. The chain joins TRBV27 to TRBJ2-2; 12 bases line up with TRBD2. V gave up 6 bases and J gave up 8 bases; unmatched junction bases: 4. This CDR3 spans 14 amino acids. Germline V gene data show CDR1 as MNHEY and CDR2 as SMNVEV (reference sequence). For the CDR3, the DNA is TGTGCCAGCAGAGAACTAGCGGGAGGAGGGGAGCTGTTTTTT. It translates to CASRELAGGGELFF.

The rearrangement joins TRBV10-1 to TRBJ2-5; 8 positions match TRBD2. Germline lookup yields CDR1 WNHNN and CDR2 SYGVQD (reference sequence). The CDR3 has 17 residues. Trimming at V came to 3 bases and at J to 1 base, leaving 10 bases not matched to a gene. The CDR3 sequence is CASSEQLAVRSQETQYF. CDR3 sequence (DNA): TGCGCCAGCAGTGAACAACTAGCGGTGAGGTCCCAAGAGACCCAGTACTTC.

The V gene is TRBV5-4, the J gene TRBJ2-7, with D perhaps TRBD2 (6 bases). Germline CDR1 reads SGHNT; CDR2 reads YYREEE (reference sequence). The CDR3 covers 15 residues. V shed 3 bases and J shed 1 base, with 14 bases lying between them. The CDR3 is CASSYLAGSSYEQYF. CDR3 nucleotide sequence: TGTGCCAGCAGCTACCTCGCGGGATCATCCTACGAGCAGTACTTC.

This clone was detected once. The chain uses TRBV10-3 and TRBJ2-5; the match to TRBD2 covers 7 bases. Germline CDR1 is ENHRY and CDR2 is SYGVKD. J gave up 2 bases and V 0 bases, and 0 bases lay outside the gene matches. The CDR3 contains 14 residues. Here the CDR3 DNA reads TGTGCCATCAGTGAGTCACTAGCGCAAGAGACCCAGTACTTC. Amino acid sequence: CAISESLAQETQYF.

The V and J genes are TRBV5-1 and TRBJ1-2; D gene ambiguous. The CDR3 sequence is 12 residues long. Germline lookup yields CDR1 SGHRS and CDR2 YFSETQ. The V gene lost 5 bases and the J gene lost 4 bases, with 9 bases spanning the gap. This CDR3 reads CASSPERYGYTF. CDR3 bases: TGCGCCAGCAGTCCCGAGCGCTATGGCTACACCTTC.

The chain employs TRBV7-9 and TRBJ2-7, with 8 nucleotides matching TRBD1. The CDR3 loop spans 16 amino acids. Germline lookup yields CDR1 SEHNR and CDR2 FQNEAQ (reference sequence). V dropped 5 bases and J dropped 0; count of bases not matched to a gene: 9. The CDR3 coding sequence is TGTGCCAGCAGCCCACCGGACAGGGCGAGCTCCTACGAGCAGTACTTC. It yields the protein CASSPPDRASSYEQYF.

The chain is built from TRBV5-1 and TRBJ1-1; D possibly corresponds to TRBD1 (5 bases). V was clipped by 1 base and J by 1 base, with 8 bases between them. The CDR3 consists of 14 residues. Per germline, CDR1 SGHRS and CDR2 YFSETQ. The CDR3 nucleotides are TGCGCCAGCAGCTTGAGCCAGGGGAACACTGAAGCTTTCTTT. As protein: CASSLSQGNTEAFF.

The chain couples TRBV6-1 to TRBJ1-6; TRBD1 aligns across 7 bases. The junction had 7 bases not matched to a gene; V was cut back by 3 bases and J by 8 bases. CDR3 size: 15 residues. In germline, CDR1 is MNHNS, CDR2 SASEGT. CDR3 in DNA: TGTGCCAGCAGTGAGTTCGTCACAGGGGATTCACCCCTCCACTTT. Protein product: CASSEFVTGDSPLHF.

This chain connects TRBV5-6 to TRBJ2-5, with D possibly being TRBD2 (5 bases). Germline values: CDR1 SGHDT, CDR2 YYEEEE. V lost 0 bases to trimming and J lost 4 bases, with 7 bases between them. The CDR3 loop spans 13 amino acids. The CDR3: CASSLAGVETQYF. The CDR3, as DNA: TGTGCCAGCAGCTTGGCCGGGGTAGAGACCCAGTACTTC.

Of note for this clone: At the DNA level, this CDR3 is encoded by other sequences in the same sample as well. V and J are TRBV30 and TRBJ2-3; a possible D gene is TRBD2 (6 bases). Trimming took 0 bases from V and 3 from J, leaving 13 bases between them. The CDR3 runs 15 residues. Germline values: CDR1 GTSNPN, CDR2 SVGIG (reference sequence). CDR3 region: CAWSVLAGGTDTQYF. CDR3 bases: TGTGCCTGGAGTGTACTAGCCGGAGGAACAGATACGCAGTATTTT.

The V call is TRBV27, the J call TRBJ2-6, with 9 bases aligning to TRBD1. This CDR3 spans 19 amino acids. The V gene's germline CDR1 is MNHEY and CDR2 SMNVEV (reference sequence). V lost 4 bases, J lost 2 bases, and 12 bases stayed unmatched. Here the CDR3 reads CASSSPGTGSRTGANVLTF. The CDR3 DNA reads TGTGCCAGCAGTTCACCCGGGACAGGGAGCCGCACTGGGGCCAACGTCCTGACTTTC. The whole variable domain, remainder taken from reference TRBV27 and TRBJ2-6, is EAQVTQNPRYLITVTGKKLTVTCSQNMNHEYMSWYRQDPGLGLRQIYYSMNVEVTDKGDVPEGYKVSRKEKRNFPLILESPSPNQTSLYFCASSSPGTGSRTGANVLTFGAGSRLTVL.

This chain links TRBV2 with TRBJ1-6, with D tentatively TRBD1 (6 bases). Germline loops: CDR1 SNHLY, CDR2 FYNNEI. V was shortened by 7 bases and J by 7 bases, with 17 bases between the two germline ends. The CDR3 has 15 amino acids. In nucleotides, the CDR3 is TGTGCCAGCACTGACCGGGACACCCCGAATTCACCCCTCCACTTT. Encoded protein: CASTDRDTPNSPLHF.

The sample holds one count of this clone. This rearrangement joins TRBV24-1 to TRBJ2-3; the match to TRBD1 covers 9 bases. The V segment lost 4 bases and the J segment 2 bases; nucleotides outside the gene matches: 6. The CDR3 runs to 16 residues. In germline, CDR1 is KGHDR, CDR2 SFDVKD. CDR3 DNA: TGTGCCACCAGTGACGCGGGACAGGGTTTCACAGATACGCAGTATTTT. As protein: CATSDAGQGFTDTQYF.

The CDR3 nucleotides read TGTGCCAGCAGCGGGGGAGTTACAGGGCGACAGTACTTC. Its translation is CASSGGVTGRQYF. V is TRBV7-9 and J is TRBJ2-7; maybe TRBD1 (6 bases). The CDR3 spans 13 residues. Germline CDR1 and CDR2: SEHNR and FQNEAQ (reference sequence). V lost 5 bases to trimming and J lost 10 bases, with 18 bases between them.